This T cell receptor beta chain originates from a study of control samples from healthy donors and cancer patients. TCRdb's table, derived via immunoSEQ multiplex PCR, lists solely in-frame clones and lacks some. Of 100,000 or so clones listed, 83% are singletons. Germline CDR1 LGHNA, CDR2 YSLEER. Trimming shortened V by 8 bases and J by 0 bases, and 13 bases separated the two germline ends. The CDR3 spans 14 residues. Sequencing was done on a sample of blood. The TCR was taken from a woman aged 50 to 60 in good health. V is TRBV4-3 and J is TRBJ1-1; D may be TRBD1 (5 bases). The chain's CDR3 is CASQDSLMNTEAFF. DNA for the CDR3: TGCGCCAGCCAAGACAGCCTTATGAACACTGAAGCTTTCTTT.